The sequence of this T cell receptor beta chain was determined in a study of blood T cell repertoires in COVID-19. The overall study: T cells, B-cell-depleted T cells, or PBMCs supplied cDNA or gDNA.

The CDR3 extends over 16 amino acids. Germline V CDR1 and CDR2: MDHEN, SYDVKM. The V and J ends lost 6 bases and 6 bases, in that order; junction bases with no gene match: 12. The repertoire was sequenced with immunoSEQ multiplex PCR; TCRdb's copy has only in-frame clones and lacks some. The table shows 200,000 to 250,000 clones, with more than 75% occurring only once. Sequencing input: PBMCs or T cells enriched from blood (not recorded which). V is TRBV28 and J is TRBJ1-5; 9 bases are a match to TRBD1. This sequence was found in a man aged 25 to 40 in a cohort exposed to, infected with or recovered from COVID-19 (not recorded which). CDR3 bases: TGTGCCAGCAGCCTTTCTGGGGACAGGGCAGTTCAGCCCCAGCATTTT. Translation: CASSLSGDRAVQPQHF.